Listed here is a single T cell receptor (beta chain). The sample comes from a study of regulatory T cells in long-lasting Graves disease. Documented time point: newly diagnosed GD, antithyroid drugs for less than 3 months. Following extraction of RNA from PBMCs, that RNA was used to make the TCR library. Germline V gene data show CDR1 as MNHNS and CDR2 as SASEGT. With 2 bases removed from V and 6 bases from J, the gap between germline ends came to 8 bases. The CDR3 has 13 amino acids. CDR3-region Arm-PCR and iRepertoire HTBI primers produced the TCR beta libraries. In the source study's methods: Across the samples, identification revealed roughly 56 TRBV and 15 or so TRBJ segments. TCRdb re-called the multiplex PCR reads with MiXCR, one entry per CDR3 protein. None of the V and J calls come from the authors' own analysis; TCRdb made them. The table lists 500,000 to 700,000 distinct CDR3 sequences, roughly 15% of them singletons.

These data were also reused for a study on T cells in Graves' hyperthyroidism and ophthalmopathy. That paper states: Criteria for exclusion of patients were uncontrolled infection, other autoimmune disease, pregnancy or lactation. The HTBI primer set drove a first-round RT-PCR of the TCR CDR3. Separating ophthalmopathy from stable hyperthyroidism was achieved by a 13 V-J model.

Sample: peripheral blood mononuclear cells (PBMCs), taken at new diagnosis, from a patient treated with antithyroid drugs. V is TRBV6-1 and J is TRBJ1-5; D gene ambiguous. This TCR came from a woman between 25 and 40 years old with Graves disease. The CDR3 region is CASSEIKGQPQHF. CDR3 in DNA: TGTGCCAGCAGTGAAATTAAGGGTCAGCCCCAGCATTTT.